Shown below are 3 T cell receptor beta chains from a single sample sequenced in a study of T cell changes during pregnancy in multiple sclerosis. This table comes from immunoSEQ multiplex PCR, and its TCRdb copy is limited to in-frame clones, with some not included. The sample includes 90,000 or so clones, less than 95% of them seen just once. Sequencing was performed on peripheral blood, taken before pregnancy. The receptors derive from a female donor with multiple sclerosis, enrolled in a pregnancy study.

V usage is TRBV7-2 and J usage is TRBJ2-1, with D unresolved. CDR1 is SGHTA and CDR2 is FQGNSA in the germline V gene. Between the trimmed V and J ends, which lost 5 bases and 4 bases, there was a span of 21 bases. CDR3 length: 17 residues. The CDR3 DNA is TGTGCCAGCAGCCCTCTTGTGACTGCCCCTTTTTACAATGAGCAGTTCTTC. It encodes CASSPLVTAPFYNEQFF.

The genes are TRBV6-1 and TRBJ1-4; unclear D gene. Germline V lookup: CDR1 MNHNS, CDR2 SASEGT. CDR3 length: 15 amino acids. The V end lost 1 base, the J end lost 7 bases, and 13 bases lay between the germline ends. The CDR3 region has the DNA TGTGCCAGCAGTGAAGGAGGGTGGCGGACTGAAAAACTGTTTTTT. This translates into CASSEGGWRTEKLFF.

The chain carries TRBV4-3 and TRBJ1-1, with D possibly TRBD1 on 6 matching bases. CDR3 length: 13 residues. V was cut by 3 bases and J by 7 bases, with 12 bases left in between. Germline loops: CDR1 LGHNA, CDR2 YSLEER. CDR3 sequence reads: CASSQGAQYEAFF. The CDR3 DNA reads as TGCGCCAGCAGCCAGGGGGCCCAGTATGAAGCTTTCTTT.